Below are 19 T cell receptor beta chains sequenced from a single sample in a study of blood T cell repertoires in COVID-19. Generated by immunoSEQ multiplex PCR, the TCRdb table keeps only in-frame clones and is missing some. This table has nearly 110,000 clones, approximately 88% appearing once. The material sequenced was peripheral blood. The receptor source for this set is a human donor in a cohort sampled during active COVID-19.

The gene calls are TRBV13 and TRBJ2-5, with D possibly being TRBD1 (6 bases). V lost 4 bases, J lost 2 bases, and 8 bases lay in between. The CDR3 is made up of 13 amino acids. Germline assignment: CDR1 PRHDT and CDR2 FYEKMQ (reference sequence). The CDR3 DNA sequence: TGTGCCAGCAGCTCGACAGGTCAAGAGACCCAGTACTTC. This sequence encodes CASSSTGQETQYF.

The V gene is TRBV7-9, the J gene TRBJ2-7; TRBD2 might be the D (5 bases). The V gene lost 5 bases and the J gene lost 3 bases, with 11 bases spanning the gap. Germline V gene lookup returns CDR1 SEHNR and CDR2 FQNEAQ (reference sequence). The CDR3 totals 13 residues. The CDR3 DNA sequence: TGTGCCAGCAGCCCGGGAAACAGCTACGAGCAGTACGTC. Encoded protein: CASSPGNSYEQYV.

For the CDR3, the DNA is TGTGCCAGCAGGGTAGCGGCCACAGATACGCAGTATTTT. This codes for CASRVAATDTQYF. J is TRBJ2-3 and V is TRBV2; tentative D call: TRBD2 (6 bases). Per the germline V gene, CDR1 is SNHLY and CDR2 is FYNNEI. This CDR3 region has 13 residues. V gave up 6 bases and J gave up 2 bases, with 9 bases separating them.

J is TRBJ2-3 and V is TRBV5-6; D unresolved. V was trimmed by 4 bases and J by 3 bases, leaving 15 bases between them. The CDR3 is 15 amino acids. Germline V gene lookup returns CDR1 SGHDT and CDR2 YYEEEE. CDR3 nucleotides: TGTGCCAGCAGCCTCCAAGAGGATGTGACAGATACGCAGTATTTT. The encoded protein is CASSLQEDVTDTQYF.

J is TRBJ2-2 and V is TRBV6-6; D might be TRBD2 (5 bases). V was trimmed by 5 bases and J by 7 bases, leaving 11 bases between them. Germline V lookup: CDR1 MNHNY, CDR2 SVGAGI (reference sequence). The CDR3 consists of 13 residues. The DNA of the CDR3 is TGTGCCAGCAGTGCGCTAGCAAACGGGGAGCTGTTTTTT. This sequence encodes CASSALANGELFF.

This chain joins TRBV19 and TRBJ1-2; possible D gene TRBD1, 6 bases. Trimming left V 4 bases short and J 7 bases short, with 7 bases between. Germline loops: CDR1 LNHDA, CDR2 SQIVND (reference sequence). The CDR3 length is 11 residues. The CDR3 coding sequence is TGTGCCAGTAGTACAGGGGTTGGCTACACCTTC. Residues: CASSTGVGYTF. The full variable domain, with the rest looked up from reference TRBV19 and TRBJ1-2, is DGGITQSPKYLFRKEGQNVTLSCEQNLNHDAMYWYRQDPGQGLRLIYYSQIVNDFQKGDIAEGYSVSREKKESFPLTVTSAQKNPTAFYLCASSTGVGYTFGSGTRLTVV.

In its sample, this clone was seen once. The chain recombines TRBV29-1 with TRBJ2-7, with 8 bases identical to TRBD1. Germline V gives CDR1 SQVTM, CDR2 ANQGSEA. The CDR3 covers 13 residues. V shed 5 bases and J 2 bases; nucleotides not matched to a gene: 5. CDR3: CSVWQDRAYEQYF. DNA of the CDR3: TGCAGCGTTTGGCAGGACAGGGCCTACGAGCAGTACTTC.

This clone appeared a few times. The rearrangement uses TRBV6-2 or TRBV6-3 and TRBJ2-3, with a possible D match to TRBD1 (5 bases). CDR3 length: 19 residues. Trimming left V 2 bases short and J 5 bases short, with 26 bases between. CDR1 MNHEY and CDR2 SVGEGT come from the germline V gene. The CDR3 sequence: CASSYIGRLASGNIDTQYF. The CDR3 DNA follows: TGTGCCAGCAGTTACATAGGAAGGCTGGCGTCAGGGAATATAGATACGCAGTATTTT.

The chain joins TRBV5-1 to TRBJ1-2, with D possibly being TRBD1 (6 bases). Looked up from germline, CDR1 is SGHRS and CDR2 is YFSETQ. V gave up 4 bases and J gave up 6 bases, with 13 bases separating them. The CDR3 loop spans 13 amino acids. The CDR3 nucleotides read TGCGCCAGCAGCCTTGGACAGTTAAATGGCTACACCTTC. It is translated as CASSLGQLNGYTF.

This chain uses TRBV4-1 with TRBJ2-1, with 9 positions matching TRBD1. The J segment lost 4 bases and the V segment lost 4 bases, leaving 5 bases of the junction unmatched. The length of the CDR3 is 15 residues. The germline CDR1 and CDR2 sequences are MGHRA and YSYEKL. This chain's CDR3 is CASSLTGTGYNEQFF. The CDR3 region has the DNA TGCGCCAGCAGCCTAACCGGGACAGGGTACAATGAGCAGTTCTTC.

The CDR3 region has the DNA TGTGCCAGCTCACCACGAGCGGGAGCCTCCTACAATGAGCAGTTCTTC. It translates to CASSPRAGASYNEQFF. The chain employs TRBV18 and TRBJ2-1; 8 bases fit TRBD2. The CDR3 covers 16 residues. Germline CDR1 and CDR2: KGHSH and LQKENI. V was clipped by 1 base and J by 0 bases; unmatched bases: 2.

The V gene is TRBV5-1, the J gene TRBJ1-1, with D maybe TRBD1 (5 bases). Trimming removed 1 base from V and 6 bases from J, with 13 bases in between. The length of the CDR3 is 14 residues. Germline V lookup: CDR1 SGHRS, CDR2 YFSETQ. CDR3 coding DNA: TGCGCCAGCAGCTTGACCGCAGGGCTCGCTGAAGCTTTCTTT. It yields the protein CASSLTAGLAEAFF.

This chain links TRBV5-4 with TRBJ1-2, with 8 bases that match TRBD1. Germline lookup yields CDR1 SGHNT and CDR2 YYREEE (reference sequence). The length of the CDR3 is 14 residues. V was clipped by 7 bases and J by 7 bases; unmatched bases: 12. CDR3 residues: CASSHPQGVGGYTF. CDR3 DNA: TGTGCCAGCTCCCACCCACAGGGGGTTGGTGGCTACACCTTC.

This chain connects TRBV4-2 to TRBJ2-5; tentative D call: TRBD2 (5 bases). The CDR3 runs to 14 residues. Trimming took 0 bases from V and 2 from J, leaving 7 bases between them. Germline V CDR1 and CDR2: LGHNA, YNFKEQ. The DNA for the CDR3 is TGTGCCAGCAGCCAAGACACGGGACAAGAGACCCAGTACTTC. It specifies CASSQDTGQETQYF.

This clone was seen only a few times. The rearrangement joins TRBV30 to TRBJ2-7; no clear D gene. Germline V gene sequence: CDR1 GTSNPN, CDR2 SVGIG (reference sequence). Deletions cut 2 bases from V and 3 bases from J, with 8 bases between. This CDR3 has 12 amino acids. The CDR3 nucleotides are TGTGCCTGGAGTTTACAGAGCTACGAGCAGTACTTC. It is translated as CAWSLQSYEQYF.

V gene TRBV6-5 combines with J gene TRBJ1-3; 7 nucleotides align to TRBD1. V lost 8 bases, J lost 0 bases, and 7 bases stayed unmatched. The length of the CDR3 is 15 residues. In germline, CDR1 is MNHEY, CDR2 SVGAGI. CDR3: CASHKGGSSGNTIYF. CDR3 nucleotides: TGTGCCAGCCACAAAGGGGGCAGCTCTGGAAACACCATATATTTT.

The chain uses TRBV5-4 and TRBJ2-3; 7 bases line up with TRBD1. From germline, CDR1 is SGHNT and CDR2 YYREEE (reference sequence). The CDR3 length is 14 residues. J gave up 1 base and V 5 bases, and 4 bases lay outside the gene matches. The CDR3 DNA sequence: TGTGCCAGCAGACGAGACAGGGGCACAGATACGCAGTATTTT. As protein: CASRRDRGTDTQYF. The entire variable domain, with the rest obtained from reference TRBV5-4 and TRBJ2-3, is as follows: ETGVTQSPTHLIKTRGQQVTLRCSSQSGHNTVSWYQQALGQGPQFIFQYYREEENGRGNFPPRFSGLQFPNYSSELNVNALELDDSALYLCASRRDRGTDTQYFGPGTRLTVL.

The CDR3 DNA is TGTGCCAGCAGTACATACTATGGCTACACCTTC. This sequence encodes CASSTYYGYTF. The chain uses TRBV2 and TRBJ1-2; D unclear. This CDR3 has 11 amino acids. Per germline, CDR1 SNHLY and CDR2 FYNNEI. Trimming stripped 5 bases from V and 3 bases from J, with 4 bases between.

This rearrangement joins TRBV5-6 to TRBJ1-3, with D possibly matching TRBD1 (6 bases). The CDR3 loop spans 15 amino acids. Germline V gene sequence: CDR1 SGHDT, CDR2 YYEEEE. The V end was cut by 2 bases, the J end by 2 bases, with 11 bases between. CDR3 DNA: TGTGCCAGCAGCTTACCCAGGGGAGCTGGAAACACCATATATTTT. Protein product: CASSLPRGAGNTIYF. Variable domain in full (rest from reference TRBV5-6 and TRBJ1-3): DAGVTQSPTHLIKTRGQQVTLRCSPKSGHDTVSWYQQALGQGPQFIFQYYEEEERQRGNFPDRFSGHQFPNYSSELNVNALLLGDSALYLCASSLPRGAGNTIYFGEGSWLTVV.